These 26 T cell receptor beta chains were sequenced from one sample in a study of blood T cell repertoires in COVID-19. Data came from immunoSEQ multiplex PCR; TCRdb stores just in-frame clones and leaves some out. The sample yields 120,000 to 150,000 clones, around 84% seen once. Source material: peripheral blood. These receptors were taken from a woman aged 50 to 60 in a cohort sampled during active or convalescent COVID-19.

This sequence joins TRBV6-1 and TRBJ1-1, with 7 bases aligning to TRBD1. The CDR3 has 15 amino acids. Germline CDR1 MNHNS, CDR2 SASEGT. The J segment lost 0 bases and the V segment lost 2 bases, leaving 3 bases of the junction unmatched. The CDR3 DNA follows: TGTGCCAGCAGTGAATACAGGGGCATGAACACTGAAGCTTTCTTT. Protein product: CASSEYRGMNTEAFF.

The gene calls are TRBV7-9 and TRBJ1-2; D is unclear. The CDR3 loop spans 17 amino acids. V was clipped by 8 bases and J by 2 bases, with 24 bases between them. Germline V lookup: CDR1 SEHNR, CDR2 FQNEAQ (reference sequence). CDR3 sequence reads: CASFVMVDPGGNYGYTF. The CDR3 region has the DNA TGTGCCAGCTTTGTCATGGTAGACCCCGGCGGAAACTATGGCTACACCTTC.

The chain carries TRBV6-5 and TRBJ2-7; possibly TRBD1 for D (6 bases). The germline V and J ends were trimmed by 10 bases and 4 bases, with 17 bases remaining between them. CDR1 is MNHEY and CDR2 is SVGAGI in the germline V gene. CDR3 length equals 13 residues. CDR3 sequence: CATHGGEWYEQYF. The CDR3 bases are TGTGCCACCCATGGGGGCGAATGGTACGAGCAGTACTTC.

This sequence joins TRBV5-1 and TRBJ2-1; no definite D call. There are 14 residues in the CDR3. V lost 4 bases, J lost 0 bases, and 8 bases lay in between. Germline V gene lookup returns CDR1 SGHRS and CDR2 YFSETQ. This CDR3 is CASSPQSSYNEQFF. The CDR3 DNA reads as TGCGCCAGCAGCCCACAGAGCTCCTACAATGAGCAGTTCTTC.

The genes are TRBV25-1 and TRBJ2-3; 11 positions agree with TRBD2. V lost 2 bases to trimming and J lost 0 bases; unmatched junction nucleotides: 4. This CDR3 comprises 17 residues. Germline V CDR1 and CDR2: MGHDK, SYGVNS. Here the CDR3 DNA reads TGTGCCAGCAGTGAACCGGGACTAGCGGAGAGCACAGATACGCAGTATTTT. It codes for CASSEPGLAESTDTQYF.

V gene TRBV5-8 combines with J gene TRBJ1-4; D perhaps matches TRBD1 (6 bases). Germline V gives CDR1 SGHTS, CDR2 YDEGEE. The CDR3 contains 17 residues. The V end lost 2 bases, the J end lost 0 bases, and 14 bases lay between the germline ends. CDR3 nucleotide sequence: TGTGCCAGCAGCTTTAGGAGGGGGGGCGCAACTAATGAAAAACTGTTTTTT. It codes for CASSFRRGGATNEKLFF.

This chain joins TRBV6-1 and TRBJ1-3; D is perhaps TRBD1 (6 bases). Trimming shortened V by 0 bases and J by 4 bases, and 13 bases separated the two germline ends. The CDR3 runs to 16 residues. Germline lookup yields CDR1 MNHNS and CDR2 SASEGT. CDR3 in DNA: TGTGCCAGCAGTGAAGCGGGACACCGGACGGGAAACACCATATATTTT. It codes for CASSEAGHRTGNTIYF.

The chain has TRBV4-3 and TRBJ1-2; unclear D gene. CDR1 and CDR2 from the germline V gene are LGHNA and YSLEER. The length of the CDR3 is 18 residues. Deletions cut 1 base from V and 0 bases from J, with 18 bases between. The chain's CDR3 is CASSQARRGGLTNYGYTF. CDR3 DNA: TGCGCCAGCAGCCAAGCCCGACGCGGCGGGCTTACTAACTATGGCTACACCTTC.

V is TRBV4-2 and J is TRBJ2-2, with D possibly matching TRBD2 (6 bases). CDR1 and CDR2 from the germline V gene are LGHNA and YNFKEQ. V dropped 1 base and J dropped 3 bases, with 9 bases sitting between them. CDR3 length: 15 residues. In nucleotides, the CDR3 is TGTGCCAGCAGCCAAGCGGGGGTCGACACCGGGGAGCTGTTTTTT. Translated: CASSQAGVDTGELFF.

The chain links TRBV11-3 to TRBJ1-1, with D possibly matching TRBD1 (6 bases). The CDR3 is 17 residues long. Trimming stripped 1 base from V and 0 bases from J, with 15 bases between. Germline CDR1 and CDR2: SGHNT and YENEEA. The CDR3 DNA reads TGTGCCAGCAGCTTAGGTCCGCGTAGGGGGTTGAACACTGAAGCTTTCTTT. Protein product: CASSLGPRRGLNTEAFF.

The chain is built from TRBV6-5 and TRBJ1-1, with no clear D. CDR3 length: 13 residues. CDR1 is MNHEY and CDR2 is SVGAGI in the germline V gene. V was pared by 6 bases and J by 4 bases, with 12 bases between. For the CDR3, the DNA is TGTGCCAGCAGGAGGCTGGTGGGCACTGAAGCTTTCTTT. Its translation: CASRRLVGTEAFF.

The V call is TRBV29-1, the J call TRBJ1-2; 7 bases fit TRBD1. V shed 6 bases and J 1 base; nucleotides not matched to a gene: 5. Germline V CDR1 and CDR2: SQVTM, ANQGSEA. The CDR3 is made up of 13 amino acids. This chain's CDR3 is CSVGDSRNYGYTF. Written as DNA, the CDR3 is TGCAGCGTGGGGGACAGTCGTAACTATGGCTACACCTTC.

Comment on this clone: This same CDR3 is encoded by further DNA sequences in the sample. As DNA, the CDR3 is TGTGCCAGCAGTTTCGAGGGAAGCTATGGCTACACCTTC. Its protein product is CASSFEGSYGYTF. This chain joins TRBV12-3 or TRBV12-4 and TRBJ1-2; D remains unclear. CDR3 length: 13 residues. V gave up 3 bases and J gave up 4 bases, with 9 bases separating them.

The chain's CDR3 is CASSPSSGGWKTQYF. Written as DNA, the CDR3 is TGCGCCAGCAGCCCATCAAGCGGGGGGTGGAAGACCCAGTACTTC. The J gene is TRBJ2-5, the V gene TRBV5-1; TRBD2 matches at 9 bases. Germline CDR1 is SGHRS and CDR2 is YFSETQ. The CDR3 contains 15 residues. V shed 4 bases, J shed 6 bases, and the junction held 10 bases outside the gene matches.

The chain links TRBV12-5 to TRBJ2-1; D call uncertain. CDR1 LGHNT and CDR2 FRNRAP come from the germline V gene. Trimming cost V 7 bases and J 5 bases, with 18 bases left between them. The CDR3 consists of 15 residues. CDR3 loop: CASALVTGAHNEQFF. In DNA form, the CDR3 reads TGTGCTAGTGCTCTAGTGACGGGTGCCCACAATGAGCAGTTCTTC.

The chain has TRBV7-9 and TRBJ2-7, with D perhaps TRBD1 (5 bases). Trimming left V 5 bases short and J 3 bases short, with 14 bases between. CDR1 SEHNR and CDR2 FQNEAQ come from the germline V gene (reference sequence). This CDR3 contains 14 residues. CDR3 sequence: CASSPGFVGYEQYF. DNA for the CDR3: TGTGCCAGCAGCCCAGGGTTCGTAGGCTACGAGCAGTACTTC.

The V and J genes are TRBV2 and TRBJ2-2; no firm D call. Germline CDR1 SNHLY, CDR2 FYNNEI. V gave up 6 bases and J gave up 8 bases, with 7 bases separating them. This CDR3 region has 11 residues. This chain's CDR3 is CASSKEGELFF. CDR3 nucleotide sequence: TGTGCCAGCAGCAAGGAGGGGGAGCTGTTTTTT.

This chain connects TRBV11-2 to TRBJ2-5; no firm D call. The germline V and J ends were trimmed by 5 bases and 3 bases, with 7 bases remaining between them. The CDR3 extends over 12 amino acids. Looked up from germline, CDR1 is SGHAT and CDR2 is FQNNGV. DNA of the CDR3: TGTGCCAGCAGCACAACGAAAGAGACCCAGTACTTC. Protein sequence: CASSTTKETQYF.

The chain joins TRBV3-1 (or the pseudogene TRBV3-2) to TRBJ1-3, with TRBD1 matching over 7 bases. The CDR3 is 15 residues long. V trimming: 6 bases; J trimming: 2 bases; junction bases outside the gene matches: 7. The germline V gene encodes CDR1 LGHDT and CDR2 YNNKEL (reference sequence). The CDR3 DNA reads as TGTGCCAGCAGTCGACAGGGCTCCCCTGGAAACACCATATATTTT. Amino acids: CASSRQGSPGNTIYF.

This rearrangement joins TRBV4-1 to TRBJ2-7; tentative D call: TRBD1 (6 bases). The CDR3 runs to 15 residues. CDR1 and CDR2 (germline): MGHRA, YSYEKL. The V and J ends lost 5 bases and 2 bases respectively, with 16 bases between them. The chain's CDR3 is CASSSTQGVAYEQYF. The CDR3, as DNA: TGCGCCAGCAGCTCCACACAGGGTGTCGCCTACGAGCAGTACTTC.

This sequence joins TRBV7-2 and TRBJ1-1, with a tentative D call TRBD1 (6 bases). V was trimmed by 5 bases and J by 6 bases, leaving 22 bases between them. Per germline, CDR1 SGHTA and CDR2 FQGNSA. The CDR3 sequence is 16 residues long. The CDR3 is CASSQRSGVSGAEAFF. In DNA, the CDR3 is TGTGCCAGCAGCCAACGGTCAGGGGTTTCTGGAGCTGAAGCTTTCTTT. Filled out from reference TRBV7-2 and TRBJ1-1, the complete variable domain reads GAGVSQSPSNKVTEKGKDVELRCDPISGHTALYWYRQSLGQGLEFLIYFQGNSAPDKSGLPSDRFSAERTGGSVSTLTIQRTQQEDSAVYLCASSQRSGVSGAEAFFGQGTRLTVV.

This clone was recorded once. V usage is TRBV18 and J usage is TRBJ1-1; a weak D match, TRBD1 (6 bases). CDR1 is KGHSH, CDR2 LQKENI, per germline. The CDR3 contains 14 residues. Deletions cut 3 bases from V and 2 bases from J, with 10 bases between. The CDR3 here is CASSPRQDNTEAFF. DNA for the CDR3: TGTGCCAGCTCACCCCGACAGGACAACACTGAAGCTTTCTTT.

V and J are TRBV28 and TRBJ1-1; 9 nucleotides match TRBD1. Per germline, CDR1 MDHEN and CDR2 SYDVKM. The CDR3 runs to 14 residues. Germline trimming cut 0 bases from V and 11 bases from J; bases unmatched to any gene: 7. The CDR3 loop is CASSLWGQGSSAFF. Here the CDR3 DNA reads TGTGCCAGCAGTTTATGGGGACAGGGAAGTTCGGCTTTCTTT.

The chain links TRBV5-6 to TRBJ1-4; unclear D gene. Trimming pared 2 bases from V and 8 bases from J, leaving 13 bases between. The CDR3 is made up of 14 amino acids. Looked up from germline, CDR1 is SGHDT and CDR2 is YYEEEE. CDR3 nucleotide sequence: TGTGCCAGCAGCTTTGGGTTGGGAGGCGAAAAACTGTTTTTT. Its translation: CASSFGLGGEKLFF.

This clone was counted a single time. V usage is TRBV6-5 and J usage is TRBJ1-4; 9 bases are a match to TRBD1. The CDR3 is 15 residues long. Germline assignment: CDR1 MNHEY and CDR2 SVGAGI. With V trimmed by 10 bases and J by 3 bases, 9 bases remained unmatched. CDR3 sequence reads: CATATGGASNEKLFF. The CDR3 nucleotides are TGTGCCACCGCAACAGGGGGCGCTTCTAATGAAAAACTGTTTTTT.

This rearrangement joins TRBV6-4 to TRBJ1-1; 8 bases fit TRBD1. CDR3 length equals 14 residues. J lost 3 bases, V lost 11 bases, and 11 bases had no gene match. Germline V lookup: CDR1 MRHNA, CDR2 SNTAGT. CDR3 loop: CAGRQGALDTEAFF. The CDR3 coding sequence is TGTGCCGGGAGGCAGGGGGCGTTAGACACTGAAGCTTTCTTT.